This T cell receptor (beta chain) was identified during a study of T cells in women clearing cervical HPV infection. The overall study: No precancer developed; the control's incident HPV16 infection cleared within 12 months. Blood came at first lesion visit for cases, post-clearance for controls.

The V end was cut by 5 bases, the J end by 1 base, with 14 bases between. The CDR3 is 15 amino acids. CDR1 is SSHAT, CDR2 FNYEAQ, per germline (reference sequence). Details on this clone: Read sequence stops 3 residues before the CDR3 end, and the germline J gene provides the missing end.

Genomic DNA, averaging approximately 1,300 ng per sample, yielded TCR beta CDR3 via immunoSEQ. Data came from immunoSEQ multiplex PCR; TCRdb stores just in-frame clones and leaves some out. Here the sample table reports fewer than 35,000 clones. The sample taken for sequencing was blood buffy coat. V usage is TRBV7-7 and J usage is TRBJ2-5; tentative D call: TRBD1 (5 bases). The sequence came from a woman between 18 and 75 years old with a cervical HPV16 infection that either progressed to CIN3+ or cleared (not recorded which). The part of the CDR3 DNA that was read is TGTGCCAGCAGCCCTTCCCAGGGATTCCAAGAGACC. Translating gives CASSPSQGFQET. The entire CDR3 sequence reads CASSPSQGFQETQYF. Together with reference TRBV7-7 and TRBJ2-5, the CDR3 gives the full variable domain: GAGVSQSPRYKVTKRGQDVTLRCDPISSHATLYWYQQALGQGPEFLTYFNYEAQPDKSGLPSDRFSAERPEGSISTLTIQRTEQRDSAMYRCASSPSQGFQETQYFGPGTRLLVL.